The 3 T cell receptor beta chains given below trace back to one sample, sequenced in a study of T cells in Graves' hyperthyroidism and ophthalmopathy. The CDR3 regions of TCR beta were amplified from RNA transcripts. The HTBI primer set drove a first-round RT-PCR of the TCR CDR3. TCRdb called the multiplex PCR reads again in MiXCR, with one record for every CDR3 protein. This table holds fewer than 650,000 distinct CDR3 sequences, approximately 14% found once. Material for sequencing was blood. Receptor source: a woman aged 30 to 39 with Graves' hyperthyroidism that later progressed to Graves' ophthalmopathy.

This clonotype has only a few counts. The chain couples TRBV4-2 to TRBJ2-7, with 7 bases matching TRBD1. V was clipped by 1 base and J by 5 bases; unmatched bases: 14. The CDR3 is 17 residues long. CDR1 is LGHNA and CDR2 is YNFKEQ in the germline V gene. The CDR3 bases are TGTGCCAGCAGCCAAGCCCCTCGGACAGGACGAGGAGACGAGCAGTACTTC. Protein product: CASSQAPRTGRGDEQYF.

This clonotype was recorded many times. The chain joins TRBV2 to TRBJ2-4; TRBD2 aligns across 9 bases. V shed 6 bases, J shed 7 bases, and the junction held 10 bases outside the gene matches. This CDR3 has 15 amino acids. Germline V lookup: CDR1 SNHLY, CDR2 FYNNEI. Written as DNA, the CDR3 is TGTGCCAGCAGAGCTATTAGCGGGAGTAACAACATTCAGTACTTC. Translated: CASRAISGSNNIQYF.

CDR3 sequence (DNA): TGTGCCAGCTCAATGGGACAGGGGAATTATGGCTACACCTTC. Amino acids: CASSMGQGNYGYTF. The chain is built from TRBV18 and TRBJ1-2; 10 bases line up with TRBD1. Per germline, CDR1 KGHSH and CDR2 LQKENI. CDR3 length: 14 residues. The ends lost 5 bases at V and 5 bases at J; junction bases unmatched: 5.